One and the same sample provided the 4 T cell receptor beta chains below, sequenced in a study of T-cell memory formation after mild COVID-19. MiXCR, applied by TCRdb to the 5' RACE reads, yields one record per CDR3 protein. Of 200,000 or so distinct CDR3 sequences in the sample, just over 9.5% were seen once. Sample: PBMCs or a T cell subset sorted from them (not recorded which). Receptor source: a man aged 18-30 years who had mild COVID-19 (a few samples of this study predate the infection). Cell type and time point are not known.

This clonotype was detected a few times. The chain couples TRBV7-9 to TRBJ1-6; D is ambiguous. V dropped 4 bases and J dropped 7 bases, with 14 bases sitting between them. CDR1 and CDR2 from the germline V gene are SEHNR and FQNEAQ (reference sequence). The CDR3 has 15 amino acids. CDR3 residues: CASSSPVGINSPLHF. Written as DNA, the CDR3 is TGTGCCAGCAGCTCACCTGTGGGGATAAATTCACCCCTCCACTTT.

Many counts were recorded for this clonotype. This sequence joins TRBV5-5 and TRBJ2-7; 12 nucleotides line up with TRBD2. J lost 3 bases, V lost 4 bases, and 8 bases had no gene match. Germline CDR1 and CDR2: SGHKS and YYEKEE (reference sequence). The CDR3 has 16 amino acids. The DNA of the CDR3 is TGTGCCAGCAGCCTGACCCGGACTAGCGGGGTCTACGAGCAGTACTTC. It yields the protein CASSLTRTSGVYEQYF.

The table lists this clonotype with many counts. The J gene is TRBJ2-5, the V gene TRBV6-5; TRBD1 aligns across 8 bases. This CDR3 spans 14 amino acids. Germline-derived CDR1 and CDR2 are MNHEY and SVGAGI. The J segment lost 4 bases and the V segment lost 4 bases, leaving 5 bases of the junction unmatched. CDR3 nucleotide sequence: TGTGCCAGCAGTTCTACAGGGGGTAGAGAGACCCAGTACTTC. This encodes CASSSTGGRETQYF.

The rearrangement joins TRBV3-1 to TRBJ2-3; D is undetermined. Germline CDR1 LGHDT, CDR2 YNNKEL (reference sequence). The CDR3 length is 13 residues. Trimming cost V 4 bases and J 6 bases, with 11 bases left between them. The DNA for the CDR3 is TGTGCCAGCAGCCCGTTGTCAAGGGATACGCAGTATTTT. As protein: CASSPLSRDTQYF.